These 28 T cell receptor beta chains share one sample of origin, sequenced in a study of blood T cell repertoires in COVID-19. This table comes from immunoSEQ multiplex PCR, and its TCRdb copy is limited to in-frame clones, with some not included. The sample yields 200,000 to 300,000 clones, around 86% seen once. What was sequenced was peripheral blood. The receptor set was obtained from a woman in her 70s with active or convalescent COVID-19.

This clone was seen only once. The chain has TRBV3-1 (or the pseudogene TRBV3-2) and TRBJ1-4; D might be TRBD1 (6 bases). Germline values: CDR1 LGHDT, CDR2 YNNKEL (reference sequence). The ends were cut back, 2 bases at V and 4 bases at J, with 14 bases in the middle. The CDR3 totals 16 residues. The CDR3 DNA is TGTGCCAGCAGCCAACCTGGCAGGGACATTAATGAAAAACTGTTTTTT. This sequence encodes CASSQPGRDINEKLFF.

The V gene is TRBV7-9, the J gene TRBJ2-7; 7 nucleotides match TRBD1. V was pared by 4 bases and J by 3 bases, with 6 bases of the junction left unmatched. There are 14 residues in the CDR3. Per the germline V gene, CDR1 is SEHNR and CDR2 is FQNEAQ (reference sequence). The CDR3 region is CASSWTQGIYEQYF. The CDR3 nucleotides read TGTGCCAGCAGCTGGACACAGGGGATCTACGAGCAGTACTTC.

The J gene is TRBJ2-3, the V gene TRBV7-6; perhaps TRBD2 as D (7 bases). V was clipped by 5 bases and J by 0 bases, with 24 bases between them. The CDR3 spans 19 residues. CDR1 and CDR2 (germline): SGHVS, FNYEAQ. The CDR3 bases are TGTGCCAGCAGCCCCCCGGGGGCGGGGGCCCTTTCTAGCACAGATACGCAGTATTTT. It encodes CASSPPGAGALSSTDTQYF.

V and J are TRBV6-2 or TRBV6-3 and TRBJ1-1, with D possibly being TRBD1 (6 bases). Trimming removed 5 bases at V and 1 base at J, with 11 bases between. From germline, CDR1 is MNHEY and CDR2 SVGEGT. There are 14 residues in the CDR3. CDR3 in DNA: TGTGCCAGCAGTCTCAAGGGGGAGAACACTGAAGCTTTCTTT. The encoded protein is CASSLKGENTEAFF.

The chain has TRBV6-6 and TRBJ1-1; 7 bases are a match to TRBD1. Per germline, CDR1 MNHNY and CDR2 SVGAGI (reference sequence). The CDR3 runs to 15 residues. V lost 5 bases and J lost 2; bases outside the gene matches: 8. This CDR3 is CASSGTSGGNTEAFF. DNA of the CDR3: TGTGCCAGCAGTGGCACCTCAGGGGGAAACACTGAAGCTTTCTTT.

The rearrangement joins TRBV3-1 (or the pseudogene TRBV3-2) to TRBJ1-2; D remains unclear. V lost 1 base, J lost 2 bases, and 14 bases lay in between. The CDR3 runs to 16 residues. Germline V gene data show CDR1 as LGHDT and CDR2 as YNNKEL (reference sequence). CDR3 in amino acids: CASSQGLPRVNYGYTF. The CDR3 DNA sequence: TGTGCCAGCAGCCAAGGGCTTCCGAGGGTCAACTATGGCTACACCTTC.

The chain employs TRBV10-3 and TRBJ1-1; 10 bases align to TRBD1. Per the germline V gene, CDR1 is ENHRY and CDR2 is SYGVKD. V was pared by 5 bases and J by 9 bases, with 3 bases of the junction left unmatched. The CDR3 length is 12 residues. The CDR3 sequence is CAISRQGAQAFF. The CDR3 nucleotides are TGTGCCATCAGTCGACAGGGGGCGCAAGCTTTCTTT.

The genes are TRBV4-1 and TRBJ2-4; 12 bases line up with TRBD1. The CDR3 is made up of 17 amino acids. Trimming removed 2 bases from V and 1 base from J; junction bases left unmatched: 3. Germline loops: CDR1 MGHRA, CDR2 YSYEKL. The CDR3 sequence: CASSQRDRGPAKNIQYF. CDR3 nucleotide sequence: TGCGCCAGCAGCCAACGGGACAGGGGGCCGGCCAAAAACATTCAGTACTTC.

This clone was recorded only once. The chain recombines TRBV4-1 with TRBJ1-3; no definite D call. Germline CDR1 MGHRA, CDR2 YSYEKL. The CDR3 spans 16 residues. V lost 1 base, J lost 0 bases, and 10 bases lay in between. CDR3: CASSQAEASSGNTIYF. Written as DNA, the CDR3 is TGCGCCAGCAGCCAAGCTGAGGCGAGCTCTGGAAACACCATATATTTT.

The V call is TRBV5-6, the J call TRBJ2-7; no firm D call. The V gene lost 2 bases and the J gene lost 2 bases, with 23 bases spanning the gap. CDR3 size: 18 residues. Germline CDR1 and CDR2: SGHDT and YYEEEE. The DNA for the CDR3 is TGTGCCAGCAGCTTACAATTTCCTCCTCGGCGGTTCACCTACGAGCAGTACTTC. Amino acid sequence: CASSLQFPPRRFTYEQYF.

This chain joins TRBV4-1 and TRBJ1-4, with TRBD1 identical over 9 bases. Germline CDR1 is MGHRA and CDR2 is YSYEKL. Losses at the gene ends were 0 bases for V and 7 bases for J; bases not matched to a gene: 24. This CDR3 has 22 amino acids. The CDR3 nucleotides read TGCGCCAGCAGCCAAGATGGACAAACCGGGACAGGGTTTGTAGGTGGGATTGAAAAACTGTTTTTT. Protein sequence: CASSQDGQTGTGFVGGIEKLFF.

This clone was recorded only once. The chain carries TRBV4-1 and TRBJ1-4; TRBD1 is a possible D gene (5 bases). Germline V CDR1 and CDR2: MGHRA, YSYEKL. Between the trimmed V and J ends, which lost 3 bases and 3 bases, there was a span of 14 bases. This CDR3 contains 16 residues. CDR3 amino acids: CASSHRGGDSNEKLFF. The CDR3 nucleotides read TGCGCCAGCAGCCATCGCGGGGGGGACTCTAATGAAAAACTGTTTTTT.

The chain links TRBV6-2 or TRBV6-3 to TRBJ2-7; weak D call: TRBD1 (6 bases). The CDR3 has 16 amino acids. Between the trimmed V and J ends, which lost 4 bases and 3 bases, there was a span of 19 bases. CDR1 is MNHEY, CDR2 SVGEGT, per germline. CDR3 in amino acids: CASSSNSGTTLYEQYF. The CDR3 DNA follows: TGTGCCAGCAGTTCTAACTCCGGGACAACTCTCTACGAGCAGTACTTC.

The rearrangement links TRBV7-2 to TRBJ1-4, with D tentatively TRBD1 (6 bases). V shed 5 bases and J shed 6 bases, with 13 bases lying between them. CDR3 length: 14 amino acids. Germline V gene lookup returns CDR1 SGHTA and CDR2 FQGNSA. The CDR3 DNA reads TGTGCCAGCAGCCCCCGTTGGGGGCATGAAAAACTGTTTTTT. Translating gives CASSPRWGHEKLFF.

In regard to this clone: Additional DNA sequences in this sample encode the identical CDR3. The chain recombines TRBV3-1 (or the pseudogene TRBV3-2) with TRBJ2-6; 8 nucleotides align to TRBD1. The trim removed 7 bases at V and 4 bases at J, leaving 6 bases unmatched. Germline CDR1 and CDR2: LGHDT and YNNKEL (reference sequence). This CDR3 contains 15 residues. The CDR3 sequence: CASMTGAGGANVLTF. CDR3 DNA: TGTGCCAGCATGACAGGGGCGGGGGGGGCCAACGTCCTGACTTTC.

In its sample, this clone was seen once. The chain links TRBV18 to TRBJ1-2; 9 bases are a match to TRBD1. The CDR3 loop spans 22 amino acids. J lost 3 bases, V lost 7 bases, and 30 bases had no gene match. Germline V lookup: CDR1 KGHSH, CDR2 LQKENI. CDR3 region: CASFTLTRLPGQGRAHHYGYTF. CDR3 DNA sequence: TGTGCCAGCTTTACCTTAACCCGTCTACCGGGACAGGGAAGGGCACACCACTATGGCTACACCTTC. The full variable domain, with the rest looked up from reference TRBV18 and TRBJ1-2, is NAGVMQNPRHLVRRRGQEARLRCSPMKGHSHVYWYRQLPEEGLKFMVYLQKENIIDESGMPKERFSAEFPKEGPSILRIQQVVRGDSAAYFCASFTLTRLPGQGRAHHYGYTFGSGTRLTVV.

This clone is a singleton in its sample. V gene TRBV20-1 combines with J gene TRBJ2-6; D unclear. V lost 3 bases to trimming and J lost 9 bases, with 12 bases between them. CDR1 is DFQATT, CDR2 SNEGSKA, per germline (reference sequence). The CDR3 sequence is 13 residues long. The CDR3 loop reads CSASRPGDNVLTF. The CDR3 nucleotides read TGCAGTGCTAGTCGGCCTGGAGACAACGTCCTGACTTTC.

V is TRBV3-1 (or the pseudogene TRBV3-2) and J is TRBJ1-2; D is possibly TRBD1 (6 bases). Looked up from germline, CDR1 is LGHDT and CDR2 is YNNKEL (reference sequence). The CDR3 is 14 amino acids. The V and J ends lost 4 bases and 0 bases respectively, with 9 bases between them. The CDR3 loop is CASSPQGANYGYTF. In nucleotides, the CDR3 is TGTGCCAGCAGCCCACAGGGAGCTAACTATGGCTACACCTTC.

The genes are TRBV6-5 and TRBJ2-7; D perhaps matches TRBD1 (5 bases). Germline-derived CDR1 and CDR2 are MNHEY and SVGAGI. The CDR3 runs 14 residues. Trimming took off 2 bases at V and 1 base at J, with 9 bases between the two ends. The CDR3 spells CASSYADISYEQYF. Here the CDR3 DNA reads TGTGCCAGCAGTTACGCGGACATTTCCTACGAGCAGTACTTC.

The chain recombines TRBV19 with TRBJ2-1; a possible D gene is TRBD1 (5 bases). CDR3 length equals 14 residues. From germline, CDR1 is LNHDA and CDR2 SQIVND (reference sequence). Trimming pared 5 bases from V and 5 bases from J, leaving 13 bases between. CDR3 region: CASSLQKQDNEQFF. The CDR3 coding sequence is TGTGCCAGTAGTTTACAAAAACAGGACAATGAGCAGTTCTTC.

The chain has TRBV6-5 and TRBJ1-6; unclear D gene. The CDR3 runs to 15 residues. The V gene lost 5 bases and the J gene lost 8 bases, with 16 bases spanning the gap. Germline CDR1 MNHEY, CDR2 SVGAGI. The CDR3 here is CASSPGGGLDSPLHF. The CDR3 DNA sequence: TGTGCCAGCAGTCCTGGAGGAGGGCTGGATTCACCCCTCCACTTT.

The chain carries TRBV27 and TRBJ1-2, with 9 nucleotides matching TRBD1. Losses at the gene ends were 6 bases for V and 7 bases for J; bases not matched to a gene: 6. This CDR3 region has 13 residues. Germline loops: CDR1 MNHEY, CDR2 SMNVEV (reference sequence). Written as DNA, the CDR3 is TGTGCCAGCAGGGGGGACAGGGTAACTGGCTACACCTTC. This codes for CASRGDRVTGYTF.

This rearrangement joins TRBV10-3 to TRBJ1-2, with D hard to call. This CDR3 has 17 residues. Germline V gene data show CDR1 as ENHRY and CDR2 as SYGVKD. The V end lost 6 bases, the J end lost 4 bases, and 24 bases lay between the germline ends. The CDR3, as DNA: TGTGCCATCAGCGACACCTATACACTGTCCATGAGCTATGGCTACACCTTC. Residues: CAISDTYTLSMSYGYTF.

The gene calls are TRBV5-1 and TRBJ1-2; 7 nucleotides agree with TRBD1. From germline, CDR1 is SGHRS and CDR2 YFSETQ. The CDR3 is 16 amino acids. V lost 0 bases and J lost 1; bases outside the gene matches: 6. The CDR3 DNA follows: TGCGCCAGCAGCTTGGGGGCGGGACAGAATAACTATGGCTACACCTTC. It codes for CASSLGAGQNNYGYTF.

This chain links TRBV9 with TRBJ2-1, with 9 bases fitting TRBD2. CDR1 is SGDLS, CDR2 YYNGEE, per germline. J was trimmed by 2 bases and V by 4 bases; bases with no gene match: 10. The CDR3 consists of 17 residues. The CDR3 spells CASSSRRTSAAYNEQFF. Here the CDR3 DNA reads TGTGCCAGCAGCTCCCGACGGACTAGCGCGGCCTACAATGAGCAGTTCTTC. Filled out from reference TRBV9 and TRBJ2-1, the complete variable domain reads DSGVTQTPKHLITATGQRVTLRCSPRSGDLSVYWYQQSLDQGLQFLIQYYNGEERAKGNILERFSAQQFPDLHSELNLSSLELGDSALYFCASSSRRTSAAYNEQFFGPGTRLTVL.

The chain is built from TRBV6-5 and TRBJ2-7; possible D gene TRBD2, 6 bases. V was cut by 4 bases and J by 10 bases, with 11 bases left in between. CDR1 and CDR2 (germline): MNHEY, SVGAGI. There are 11 residues in the CDR3. The CDR3 region is CASSFGTEQYF. CDR3 nucleotides: TGTGCCAGCAGTTTCGGGACTGAACAGTACTTC.

As regards this clone: Other DNA sequences in this specimen translate into the identical CDR3. This rearrangement joins TRBV6-2 or TRBV6-3 to TRBJ1-3; no reliable D call. The CDR3 consists of 14 residues. The ends were cut back, 6 bases at V and 0 bases at J, with 9 bases in the middle. Germline V gives CDR1 MNHEY, CDR2 SVGEGT. The CDR3 region has the DNA TGTGCCAGCAGCCCTACAAGCTCTGGAAACACCATATATTTT. Its translation is CASSPTSSGNTIYF.

The rearrangement joins TRBV5-1 to TRBJ1-5; D is unresolved. The CDR3 covers 14 residues. Germline CDR1 SGHRS, CDR2 YFSETQ. Trimming shortened V by 4 bases and J by 4 bases, and 12 bases separated the two germline ends. DNA for the CDR3: TGCGCCAGCAGCCCCTCGGGAGAGAATCAGCCCCAGCATTTT. Protein sequence: CASSPSGENQPQHF.